This TCR beta chain emerged from a study of glioma-infiltrating T cells after dendritic cell vaccination. Profiled with immunoSEQ multiplex PCR; TCRdb holds only in-frame clones, not every one. Of 80,000 to 100,000 clones listed, around three quarters were seen once; the top ten hold around 5.4%. The ends were cut back, 5 bases at V and 11 bases at J, with 14 bases in the middle. Germline loops: CDR1 SGHDT, CDR2 YYEEEE. The CDR3 length is 12 residues. The chain employs TRBV5-6 and TRBJ2-1, with a possible D match to TRBD1 (5 bases). The sequencing used blood, collected before dendritic cell vaccination. This receptor was identified in a human donor with glioblastoma. In DNA form, the CDR3 reads TGTGCCAGCAGTTGGGGCGAAGGGCAGCAGTTCTTC. Its protein is CASSWGEGQQFF.